One T cell receptor (beta chain) is described in this entry. In this sample, this clonotype turned up many times. The antigen it recognizes is unknown. No clone much larger than this one lies a single base away; base qualities are absent. Ficoll-Paque density gradient centrifugation was used to isolate PBMCs. The sequencer was an Illumina NovaSeq 6000. Using 5'RACE with constant-segment primers, TCRalpha and TCRbeta cDNA libraries were constructed, with sample barcodes and unique molecular identifiers added in the process. Trizol reagent was used to extract RNA from every sample. Library amplification was performed in two PCR steps, and a second sample barcode and Illumina TruSeq adapters were introduced in the second step. Sequencing of libraries was performed on an Illumina NovaSeq with 2 x 150 bp paired-end reads. On the authors' methods: With migec v1.2.7, reads were demultiplexed and then collapsed into UMI-guided consensus sequences. Using mixcr v2.1.11, the UMI consensuses were aligned to TRA and TRB V and J templates and assembled into clonotypes. Expanded or contracted clonotypes were those called significant by both edgeR and NoisET, with noise models trained on biological replicates. For edgeR calls, the cutoffs were a false discovery rate-adjusted p below 0.01 and a log2 fold-change threshold of 1. As an exploratory analysis of dynamics, PCA with hierarchical clustering was applied to max-normalized trajectories of the 1000 most abundant clonotypes. Separately sequenced CD4+ and CD8+ repertoires were used to assign a CD4 or CD8 phenotype to each responding clone. Starting from the raw public reads, TCRdb applied fastp trimming at Q25, assembled clones with MiXCR and retained in-frame beta chains. Merged by CDR3 protein, the rows form single entries marked with the most common genes and DNA. TCRdb's processing, not the authors' own work, is the source of the V and J calls. The sample profile shows 390,000 or so distinct CDR3 sequences; 15% to 20% of them were found once. Under 25% of the sample goes to the ten largest clones.

This sample is drawn from a study of T-cell memory formation after mild COVID-19 (dated by TCRdb to the early 2020s). The study in broad terms: Most TCR sequence clusters were specific to one of the two donors. In two donors, T-cell clones that expanded and contracted after mild COVID-19 were followed by sequencing TCRalpha and TCRbeta repertoires longitudinally. Two young, previously healthy adult volunteers, one female and one male, were included in the cohort. Overall study results and their limits: The second-wave clones that peaked on day 37 were not confirmed to be SARS-CoV-2 specific. Some responding clones were found in pre-infection memory, which suggests that pre-existing cross-reactive memory T cells took part in the SARS-CoV-2 response. Contracting CD4+ clones were found mainly in CM and EM memory subsets, while CD8+ clones were enriched in EMRA. Only a couple of mild cases were covered in the study, and larger cohorts including severe cases with pre-infection samples were considered necessary. Balanced CD4/CD8 phenotypes were observed for clones contracting from day 15 to 85, whereas a bias towards CD4+ was observed for a second wave of clones expanding from day 15 to 37.

Spanning cysteine to phenylalanine, the CDR3 consists of 15 amino acids. Kept here is only the CDR3 DNA, which spans 45 bases and is read in frame from base 1. CDR1 and CDR2 were assigned from the germline V gene as SGHTA and FQGNSA. A distance of 15 bases separates the germline ends of V and J, which lose 3 bases and 9 bases respectively. Material: PBMCs or a T cell subset sorted from them (not recorded which). The TCR originated in a man aged 18 to 35 who had mild COVID-19 (a few samples of this study predate the infection). The sample titles of this study are shuffled in the database, so cell type and time point are left out; the donor was told from shared clones. The chain joins TRBV7-2 to TRBJ1-6; no confident D gene assignment can be made. The CDR3 reads as follows: CASSLGSVVVSPLHF. The nucleotides read TGTGCCAGCAGCTTGGGGTCAGTAGTAGTTTCACCCCTCCACTTT.